Shown below are 21 T cell receptor beta chains from a single sample sequenced in a study of cytomegalovirus exposure and HLA in healthy donors. This PCR relied on a set of 60 Vbeta primers and 13 Jbeta primers. TCRdb's copy holds only in-frame clones and misses some; the assay was immunoSEQ multiplex PCR. There are some 130,000 clones in the sample; about two thirds occur only once, and less than 4.5% lies in the top ten. Sequenced input: PBMCs. All receptors come from a man aged 50-60 years in good health and CMV-seropositive.

The rearrangement uses TRBV27 and TRBJ1-1; D remains unclear. V gave up 0 bases and J gave up 7 bases, with 15 bases separating them. The CDR3 sequence is 15 residues long. Per germline, CDR1 MNHEY and CDR2 SMNVEV (reference sequence). For the CDR3, the DNA is TGTGCCAGCAGTTTATCGATCGCGGCTCTGAGTGAAGCTTTCTTT. Its protein product is CASSLSIAALSEAFF.

This chain connects TRBV10-1 to TRBJ2-5; the D gene is possibly TRBD2 (7 bases). Looked up from germline, CDR1 is WNHNN and CDR2 is SYGVQD (reference sequence). V lost 3 bases, J lost 7 bases, and 12 bases lay in between. This CDR3 is built from 13 residues. This CDR3 reads CASSDPGEGTQYF. As DNA, the CDR3 is TGCGCCAGCAGTGACCCAGGGGAGGGGACCCAGTACTTC.

The rearrangement links TRBV27 to TRBJ2-2; D is uncertain. The CDR3 consists of 15 residues. CDR1 is MNHEY and CDR2 is SMNVEV in the germline V gene (reference sequence). V dropped 4 bases and J dropped 4 bases, with 13 bases sitting between them. CDR3 in amino acids: CASSSVVSSTGELFF. The CDR3 nucleotides read TGTGCCAGCAGTTCGGTTGTGTCTAGCACCGGGGAGCTGTTTTTT.

This chain joins TRBV4-3 and TRBJ1-2, with D possibly TRBD1 on 6 matching bases. Germline CDR1 is LGHNA and CDR2 is YSLEER. V shed 0 bases and J shed 7 bases, with 12 bases lying between them. This CDR3 is 14 amino acids long. The CDR3 DNA is TGCGCCAGCAGCCAAGATGGGGGGGCGGGTGGCTACACCTTC. Its translation is CASSQDGGAGGYTF.

This chain uses TRBV27 with TRBJ2-3, with TRBD2 matching 9 bases. This CDR3 region has 14 residues. J gave up 5 bases and V 5 bases, and 5 bases lay outside the gene matches. Germline assignment: CDR1 MNHEY and CDR2 SMNVEV (reference sequence). This chain's CDR3 is CASSRAGGLDTQYF. Here the CDR3 DNA reads TGTGCCAGCAGTCGTGCGGGGGGGCTAGATACGCAGTATTTT.

V gene TRBV5-4 combines with J gene TRBJ2-1; TRBD2 aligns across 10 bases. The CDR3 consists of 15 residues. Germline trimming cut 0 bases from V and 10 bases from J; bases unmatched to any gene: 7. Germline CDR1 and CDR2: SGHNT and YYREEE (reference sequence). The CDR3 DNA reads as TGTGCCAGCAGCTTGGATATAGCGGGGGGCCGCGAGCAGTTCTTC. It encodes CASSLDIAGGREQFF.

The chain combines TRBV5-1 with TRBJ2-2; TRBD2 might be the D (5 bases). The CDR3 contains 15 residues. V was shortened by 4 bases and J by 6 bases, with 16 bases between the two germline ends. The V gene's germline CDR1 is SGHRS and CDR2 YFSETQ. CDR3 bases: TGCGCCAGCAGCGCGCGAGGGTCCGGGCCCGGGGAGCTGTTTTTT. Its protein product is CASSARGSGPGELFF.

The chain has TRBV19 and TRBJ2-7, with 9 bases identical to TRBD1. This CDR3 has 13 amino acids. In germline, CDR1 is LNHDA, CDR2 SQIVND (reference sequence). Unmatched junction bases numbered 3, after V lost 0 bases and J lost 9 bases. CDR3 nucleotide sequence: TGTGCCAGTAGTATAGATCTGACAGGGGGGCAGTACTTC. It translates to CASSIDLTGGQYF.

V gene TRBV5-1 combines with J gene TRBJ1-2; no definite D call. CDR1 and CDR2 from the germline V gene are SGHRS and YFSETQ. V was trimmed by 4 bases and J by 3 bases, leaving 10 bases between them. The CDR3 spans 13 residues. CDR3 nucleotides: TGCGCCAGCAGCGCGAGAATAGACTATGGCTACACCTTC. Amino acids: CASSARIDYGYTF.

V and J are TRBV5-1 and TRBJ2-1; the match to TRBD2 covers 10 bases. Per germline, CDR1 SGHRS and CDR2 YFSETQ. CDR3 length: 16 residues. J was trimmed by 7 bases and V by 4 bases; bases with no gene match: 11. For the CDR3, the DNA is TGCGCCAGCAGCCCGCTCCCGGGACTAGCGTATAATGAGCAGTTCTTC. Translating gives CASSPLPGLAYNEQFF.

This clone was counted between two and nine times. V is TRBV6-6 and J is TRBJ1-1; 7 nucleotides line up with TRBD1. The J segment lost 5 bases and the V segment lost 6 bases, leaving 9 bases of the junction unmatched. CDR3 length: 14 residues. Per the germline V gene, CDR1 is MNHNY and CDR2 is SVGAGI (reference sequence). CDR3 bases: TGTGCCAGCAGCGGACAGGTTCTGGGGACTGAAGCTTTCTTT. Amino acid sequence: CASSGQVLGTEAFF.

The chain recombines TRBV6-1 with TRBJ1-2, with D possibly being TRBD1 (6 bases). Trimming took 2 bases from V and 4 from J, leaving 11 bases between them. The CDR3 length is 14 residues. The germline CDR1 and CDR2 sequences are MNHNS and SASEGT. CDR3 region: CASSESTGTYGYTF. CDR3 nucleotides: TGTGCCAGCAGTGAATCCACAGGGACCTATGGCTACACCTTC.

J is TRBJ2-5 and V is TRBV19; possibly TRBD1 for D (6 bases). CDR3 length equals 15 residues. Trimming removed 3 bases from V and 2 bases from J, with 13 bases in between. Germline CDR1 reads LNHDA; CDR2 reads SQIVND (reference sequence). This CDR3 reads CASSIFWTEQETQYF. The CDR3 region has the DNA TGTGCCAGTAGTATCTTTTGGACAGAACAAGAGACCCAGTACTTC. Drawing the rest from reference TRBV19 and TRBJ2-5, the complete variable domain is DGGITQSPKYLFRKEGQNVTLSCEQNLNHDAMYWYRQDPGQGLRLIYYSQIVNDFQKGDIAEGYSVSREKKESFPLTVTSAQKNPTAFYLCASSIFWTEQETQYFGPGTRLLVL.

This clone was seen a few times. V is TRBV28 and J is TRBJ1-3; D unclear. V was clipped by 5 bases and J by 0 bases, with 14 bases between them. Germline values: CDR1 MDHEN, CDR2 SYDVKM. The CDR3 covers 16 residues. CDR3 in DNA: TGTGCCAGCAGTAGCCCGAGGGAACCCTCTGGAAACACCATATATTTT. Protein product: CASSSPREPSGNTIYF.

The chain is built from TRBV4-1 and TRBJ1-2; 7 nucleotides align to TRBD1. CDR1 and CDR2 (germline): MGHRA, YSYEKL. Trimming at V came to 4 bases and at J to 8 bases, leaving 10 bases not matched to a gene. The CDR3 is 14 residues long. As DNA, the CDR3 is TGCGCCAGCAGCCCCCGGACAGGTTTGTGGGGCTACACCTTC. It yields the protein CASSPRTGLWGYTF.

The chain uses TRBV10-2 and TRBJ1-5; 11 positions agree with TRBD1. Germline CDR1 and CDR2: WSHSY and SAAADI. This CDR3 contains 13 residues. J gave up 6 bases and V 7 bases, and 2 bases lay outside the gene matches. CDR3 sequence: CASMDRGLQPQHF. For the CDR3, the DNA is TGCGCCAGCATGGACAGGGGGCTTCAGCCCCAGCATTTT.

The V call is TRBV19, the J call TRBJ1-1, with D unclear. The CDR3 loop spans 14 amino acids. Trimming pared 4 bases from V and 0 bases from J, leaving 9 bases between. Germline loops: CDR1 LNHDA, CDR2 SQIVND (reference sequence). This chain's CDR3 is CASSKRAMNTEAFF. For the CDR3, the DNA is TGTGCCAGTAGTAAGAGAGCAATGAACACTGAAGCTTTCTTT.

The chain combines TRBV4-1 with TRBJ1-5, with a tentative D call TRBD1 (5 bases). Germline V lookup: CDR1 MGHRA, CDR2 YSYEKL. The CDR3 is 14 residues long. Between the trimmed V and J ends, which lost 4 bases and 4 bases, there was a span of 11 bases. For the CDR3, the DNA is TGCGCCAGCAGCCTAAGACAGACGAATCAGCCCCAGCATTTT. Translation: CASSLRQTNQPQHF.

This chain links TRBV6-5 with TRBJ1-1; TRBD1 matches 7 bases. The CDR3 extends over 14 amino acids. V lost 5 bases to trimming and J lost 1 base; unmatched junction nucleotides: 4. Germline V gene sequence: CDR1 MNHEY, CDR2 SVGAGI. DNA of the CDR3: TGTGCCAGCAGTAGGGGGCGGGGGAACACTGAAGCTTTCTTT. Residues: CASSRGRGNTEAFF.

This chain joins TRBV6-5 and TRBJ1-1; D might be TRBD1 (5 bases). Deletions cut 3 bases from V and 3 bases from J, with 11 bases between. This CDR3 is 14 amino acids long. Germline values: CDR1 MNHEY, CDR2 SVGAGI. CDR3 bases: TGTGCCAGCAGTTATCGGCAGGGTGACACTGAAGCTTTCTTT. It yields the protein CASSYRQGDTEAFF.

The chain's CDR3 is CASTMSWSAFF. CDR3 DNA sequence: TGTGCCAGCACTATGAGTTGGAGCGCTTTCTTT. The chain combines TRBV2 with TRBJ1-1; D gene ambiguous. This CDR3 contains 11 residues. V was trimmed by 7 bases and J by 11 bases, leaving 14 bases between them. Germline V CDR1 and CDR2: SNHLY, FYNNEI.